The rows below give T cell receptor beta chains drawn from one sample of a study of CD8 T cells in ankylosing spondylitis. From the 5' RACE reads, TCRdb called clonotypes with MiXCR, one entry per CDR3 protein. This sample has under 150,000 distinct CDR3 sequences, with 8% to 9% found just once. The specimen was synovial fluid, either unsorted or a sorted T cell fraction (not recorded which). The origin of the receptors is a male donor with ankylosing spondylitis. Each CDR3 is given with its conserved first and last residue. D genes are given only for firm matches. Expanded clones get a size class; other rows say once, few or many, or leave the size out.

J gene	V gene	D gene	clone size	CDR3 DNA	CDR3 protein
TRBJ1-4	TRBV7-9	-	few	TGTGCCAGCAGTACCGGGGGGCTTGAAAAACTGTTTTTT	CASSTGGLEKLFF
TRBJ2-2	TRBV2	TRBD2	once	TGTGCCAGCGTAGGACTAGCGGGAGGGTACACCGGGGAGCTGTTTTTT	CASVGLAGGYTGELFF
TRBJ2-7	TRBV10-3	-	few	TGTGCCAGCAGGAGGCCCAGCTCCTACGAGCAGTACTTC	CASRRPSSYEQYF
TRBJ1-5	TRBV19	-	many	TGTGCCAGTAGTATCCTGACACCTGGGTATCAGCCCCAGCATTTT	CASSILTPGYQPQHF
TRBJ1-1	TRBV29-1	-	many	TGCAGCGTCGGACTGAACACTGAAGCTTTCTTT	CSVGLNTEAFF
TRBJ1-2	TRBV29-1	-	few	TGCAGCGTTGAAGAACTGCCGGGAGGGGGCTACACCTTC	CSVEELPGGGYTF
TRBJ1-1	TRBV20-1	-	few	TGCAGTGCTAACGGACTTAAGAACACTGAAGCTTTCTTT	CSANGLKNTEAFF
TRBJ1-4	TRBV5-1	TRBD1	few	TGCGCCAGCAGCTTGGATGGGACAGGGGTTGAAAAACTGTTTTTT	CASSLDGTGVEKLFF
TRBJ2-5	TRBV6-2/TRBV6-3	-	-	TGTGCCAGCAGTTACCCAAAAGAGACCCAGTACTTC	CASSYPKETQYF
TRBJ1-5	TRBV6-2/TRBV6-3	-	-	TGTGCCAGCAGTCCCGCATTTGGTGTCAATCAGCCCCAGCATTTT	CASSPAFGVNQPQHF
TRBJ2-5	TRBV20-1	TRBD2	many	TGCAGTGCCCCGGGACTAGGACAAGAGGCCCAGTACTTC	CSAPGLGQEAQYF
TRBJ1-1	TRBV20-1	-	few	TGCAGTGCTAGAGGGCAGGGAATGGACACTGAAGCTTTCTTT	CSARGQGMDTEAFF
TRBJ1-6	TRBV3-1	TRBD1	many	TGTGCCAGCAGCTTCACCGGGACAGATAATTCACCCCTCCACTTT	CASSFTGTDNSPLHF
TRBJ1-5	TRBV12-3/TRBV12-4	-	many	TGTGCCACCGTTAAGGGGTGGAAGAATCAGCCCCAGCATTTT	CATVKGWKNQPQHF
TRBJ2-5	TRBV7-2	TRBD2	many	TGTGCCAGCAGCCGGGGACTAGCGGAAGAGACCCAGTACTTC	CASSRGLAEETQYF
TRBJ1-5	TRBV7-9	-	-	TGTGCCAGCAGCTTAGCGAATCAGCCCCAGCATTTT	CASSLANQPQHF
TRBJ1-5	TRBV20-1	-	many	TGCAGTGCCTCCGCGGGTCTCTCGAGCAATCAGCCCCAGCATTTT	CSASAGLSSNQPQHF
TRBJ1-5	TRBV7-8	TRBD1	many	TGTGCCAGCAGCCGACGAACAGGGGGCCGAGGCAATCAGCCCCAGCATTTT	CASSRRTGGRGNQPQHF
TRBJ1-1	TRBV20-1	-	few	TGCAGTGCTCTACTTGACTTGAACACTGAAGCTTTCTTT	CSALLDLNTEAFF
TRBJ1-5	TRBV21-1	-	-	TGTGCCAGCGGTCCCCGCAAAACGGCCGGGACAGATAATCAGCCCCAGCATTTT	CASGPRKTAGTDNQPQHF
TRBJ1-5	TRBV18	-	few	TGTGCCAGCTCGTACAGGGAAATTCGTCAGCCCCAGCATTTT	CASSYREIRQPQHF